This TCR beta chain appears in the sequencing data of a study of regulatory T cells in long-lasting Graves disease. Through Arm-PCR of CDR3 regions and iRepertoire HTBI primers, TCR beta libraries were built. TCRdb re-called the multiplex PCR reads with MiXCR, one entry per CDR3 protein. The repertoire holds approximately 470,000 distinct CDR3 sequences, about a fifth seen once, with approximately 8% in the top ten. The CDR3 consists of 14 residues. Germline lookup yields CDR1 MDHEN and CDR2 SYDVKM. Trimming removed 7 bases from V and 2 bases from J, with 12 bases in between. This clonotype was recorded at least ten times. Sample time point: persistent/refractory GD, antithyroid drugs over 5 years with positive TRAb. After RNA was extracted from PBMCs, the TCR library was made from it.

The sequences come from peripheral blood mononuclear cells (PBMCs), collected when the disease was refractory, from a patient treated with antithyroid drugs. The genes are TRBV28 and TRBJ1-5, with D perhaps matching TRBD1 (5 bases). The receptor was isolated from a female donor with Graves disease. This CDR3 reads CASNAGRGNQPQHF. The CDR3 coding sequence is TGTGCCAGCAATGCGGGGCGGGGCAATCAGCCCCAGCATTTT.